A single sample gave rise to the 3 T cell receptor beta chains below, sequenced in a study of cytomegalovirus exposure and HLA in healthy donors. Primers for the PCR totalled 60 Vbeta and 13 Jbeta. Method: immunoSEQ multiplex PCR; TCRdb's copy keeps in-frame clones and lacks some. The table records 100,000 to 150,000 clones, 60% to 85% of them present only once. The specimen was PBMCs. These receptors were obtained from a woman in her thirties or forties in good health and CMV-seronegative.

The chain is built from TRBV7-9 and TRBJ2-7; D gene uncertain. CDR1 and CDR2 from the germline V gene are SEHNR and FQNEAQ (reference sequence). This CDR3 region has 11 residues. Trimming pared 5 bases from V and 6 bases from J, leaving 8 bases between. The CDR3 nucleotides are TGTGCCAGCAGCCACACTACCGAGCAGTACTTC. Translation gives CASSHTTEQYF.

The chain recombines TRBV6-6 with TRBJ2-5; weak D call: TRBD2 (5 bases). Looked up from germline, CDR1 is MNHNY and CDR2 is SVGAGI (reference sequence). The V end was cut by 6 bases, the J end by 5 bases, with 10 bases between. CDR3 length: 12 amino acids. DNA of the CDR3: TGTGCCAGCAGGAGACGAGGGGAGACCCAGTACTTC. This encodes CASRRRGETQYF.

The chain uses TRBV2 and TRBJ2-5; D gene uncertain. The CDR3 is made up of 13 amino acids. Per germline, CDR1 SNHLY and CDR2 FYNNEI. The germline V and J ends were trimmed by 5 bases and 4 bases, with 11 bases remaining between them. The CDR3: CASSRGVVETQYF. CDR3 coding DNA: TGTGCCAGCAGTCGCGGAGTAGTAGAGACCCAGTACTTC.